The entry below gives a single T cell receptor beta chain sequence along with its context. Its antigen is not identified. This specimen comes from a study of OX40 agonist ivuxolimab in advanced cancers. Across the study: Patients assigned to dose escalation were diagnosed with hepatocellular carcinoma, melanoma, renal cell or head and neck cancer. Study-level results: Blood T cells, both CD4+ and CD8+, expanded clonally by week 6 at 0.1 to 3.0 mg/kg.

V lost 4 bases and J lost 1, with 11 bases in between. The CDR3 totals 14 residues. The germline V gene has CDR1 KGHSH and CDR2 LQKENI. The protocol was immunoSEQ multiplex PCR, while the TCRdb copy is restricted to in-frame clones and leaves out a portion. The sample lists under 65,000 clones, around nine tenths seen once, with around 0.37% in the top ten. Sampled blood was obtained at baseline, cycle 4 day 1, and cycle 7 day 1. Sequenced here: CD4+ or CD8+ T cells sorted from blood, sampled in a trial of the OX40 agonist ivuxolimab. The sequence came from an adult with an advanced solid tumor such as melanoma, head and neck, liver or kidney cancer. The gene calls are TRBV18 and TRBJ2-7, with TRBD2 as a possible D gene (5 bases). The CDR3 DNA reads as TGTGCCAGCTCACAGCGGTCTACGTCCTACGAGCAGTACTTC. Translated, it gives CASSQRSTSYEQYF.